A selection of T cell receptor beta chains follows, all from one sample in a study of blood T cell repertoires in COVID-19. The method was immunoSEQ multiplex PCR; TCRdb's version includes in-frame clones alone and lacks a portion of them. The data hold 37,000 or so clones, with around four fifths observed a single time. Material for sequencing was peripheral blood. The receptors derive from a man aged 60 to 75 with acute or convalescent COVID-19. Each CDR3 is given with its conserved first and last residue. Each record gives: D gene, clone size, V gene, J gene, CDR3 DNA, CDR3 protein. The D gene is left open where the match is weak. Clone size is shown for a subset of rows, as once, few, many or a class of expanded clone.

d_gene: TRBD2
abundance: -
v_gene: TRBV18
j_gene: TRBJ2-1
CDR3nt: TGTGCCAGCTCACCACCGACTAGCGGGAGTGGCGATGAGCAGTTCTTC
CDR3aa: CASSPPTSGSGDEQFF

d_gene: TRBD1
abundance: -
v_gene: TRBV12-3/TRBV12-4
j_gene: TRBJ1-1
CDR3nt: TGTGCCAGCGTAGACCGACAGGGGCAGTCAGCTTTCTTT
CDR3aa: CASVDRQGQSAFF

d_gene: -
abundance: -
v_gene: TRBV7-9
j_gene: TRBJ2-1
CDR3nt: TGTGCCAGCAGCTTAGCGAGTAGAGGAGGGAGCTCCTACAATGAGCAGTTCTTC
CDR3aa: CASSLASRGGSSYNEQFF

d_gene: TRBD1
abundance: -
v_gene: TRBV30
j_gene: TRBJ2-7
CDR3nt: TGTGCCTGGAGTGTACGACAGGGGGACGAGCAGTACTTC
CDR3aa: CAWSVRQGDEQYF

d_gene: -
abundance: -
v_gene: TRBV19
j_gene: TRBJ1-1
CDR3nt: TGTGCCAGTAGTATAGGGCCCATGAACACTGAAGCTTTCTTT
CDR3aa: CASSIGPMNTEAFF

d_gene: -
abundance: -
v_gene: TRBV3-1/TRBV3-2
j_gene: TRBJ1-1
CDR3nt: TGTGCCAGCAGCCCTCGACAGCCGAACACTGAAGCTTTCTTT
CDR3aa: CASSPRQPNTEAFF

d_gene: -
abundance: -
v_gene: TRBV19
j_gene: TRBJ2-1
CDR3nt: TGTGCCAGTACCCCTGCCGGAGCCTACAATGAGCAGTTCTTC
CDR3aa: CASTPAGAYNEQFF

d_gene: -
abundance: -
v_gene: TRBV5-4
j_gene: TRBJ2-3
CDR3nt: TGTGCCAGCAGCCGAGCGGAGACCGGCGGAGATACGCAGTATTTT
CDR3aa: CASSRAETGGDTQYF

d_gene: -
abundance: -
v_gene: TRBV5-8
j_gene: TRBJ2-3
CDR3nt: TGTGCCAGCAGCTTCGGAGACAGAGTGGGCACAGATACGCAGTATTTT
CDR3aa: CASSFGDRVGTDTQYF

d_gene: -
abundance: -
v_gene: TRBV6-5
j_gene: TRBJ2-3
CDR3nt: TGTGCCAGCAGGGCCCCGGGGGCGCAGTATTTT
CDR3aa: CASRAPGAQYF

d_gene: TRBD2
abundance: many
v_gene: TRBV6-5
j_gene: TRBJ2-3
CDR3nt: TGTGCCAGCAGCATACTAGCGGGAGGCTCAGATACGCAGTATTTT
CDR3aa: CASSILAGGSDTQYF

d_gene: TRBD2
abundance: many
v_gene: TRBV5-1
j_gene: TRBJ2-7
CDR3nt: TGCGCCAGCAGCGCGGGGGGTTGGAACTCCTACGAGCAGTACTTC
CDR3aa: CASSAGGWNSYEQYF

d_gene: TRBD2
abundance: -
v_gene: TRBV5-1
j_gene: TRBJ2-1
CDR3nt: TGCGCCAGCAGCTCCGGTGGGGCGGGAGGGAACAATGAGCAGTTCTTC
CDR3aa: CASSSGGAGGNNEQFF

d_gene: -
abundance: -
v_gene: TRBV4-3
j_gene: TRBJ2-6
CDR3nt: TGCGCCAGCAGCCCTAACATCGTAGGGGCCGGGGCCAACGTCCTGACTTTC
CDR3aa: CASSPNIVGAGANVLTF

d_gene: -
abundance: -
v_gene: TRBV2
j_gene: TRBJ1-1
CDR3nt: TGTGCGGCCGGGGGTCCCATGAACACTGAAGCTTTCTTT
CDR3aa: CAAGGPMNTEAFF

d_gene: -
abundance: -
v_gene: TRBV27
j_gene: TRBJ2-2
CDR3nt: TGTGCCAGCAGTCCCAACAACCTTCCCGGGGAGCTGTTTTTT
CDR3aa: CASSPNNLPGELFF

d_gene: TRBD1
abundance: many
v_gene: TRBV7-8
j_gene: TRBJ1-5
CDR3nt: TGTGCCAGCAGCTTAGGTTGGGACAGGGGGCGGTGGCAGCCCCAGCATTTT
CDR3aa: CASSLGWDRGRWQPQHF

d_gene: -
abundance: -
v_gene: TRBV6-6
j_gene: TRBJ1-3
CDR3nt: TGTGCCAGCAGTTACTCGAGGCAGCTCTCTGGAAACACCATATATTTT
CDR3aa: CASSYSRQLSGNTIYF

d_gene: -
abundance: -
v_gene: TRBV19
j_gene: TRBJ1-1
CDR3nt: TGTGCCAGTAGAGTTACTTTGGCAGGGGTAACTGAAGCTTTCTTT
CDR3aa: CASRVTLAGVTEAFF

d_gene: -
abundance: -
v_gene: TRBV6-1
j_gene: TRBJ2-4
CDR3nt: TGTGCCAGCAGTGATGCGGGGAGCCTAGCCAAAAACATTCAGTACTTC
CDR3aa: CASSDAGSLAKNIQYF

d_gene: -
abundance: -
v_gene: TRBV10-2
j_gene: TRBJ1-6
CDR3nt: TGCGCCAGCAGTGAACAGATTTCACCCCTCCACTTT
CDR3aa: CASSEQISPLHF

d_gene: -
abundance: few
v_gene: TRBV12-5
j_gene: TRBJ2-5
CDR3nt: TGTGCTAGTGGTTCCGGGACACCGGGCGGGACCCAGTACTTC
CDR3aa: CASGSGTPGGTQYF

d_gene: TRBD2
abundance: few
v_gene: TRBV27
j_gene: TRBJ2-3
CDR3nt: TGTGCCAGCAGTTTATTCCCTAGCGGGAGGTGGCCAGATACGCAGTATTTT
CDR3aa: CASSLFPSGRWPDTQYF

d_gene: -
abundance: -
v_gene: TRBV27
j_gene: TRBJ2-3
CDR3nt: TGTGCCAGCAGATATTGGGCCGTATGGGCGGGTACAGGCACAGATACGCAGTATTTT
CDR3aa: CASRYWAVWAGTGTDTQYF

d_gene: TRBD1
abundance: -
v_gene: TRBV28
j_gene: TRBJ1-1
CDR3nt: TGTGCCAGCAGTTGGACAGGAAGGATCATGAACACTGAAGCTTTCTTT
CDR3aa: CASSWTGRIMNTEAFF

d_gene: -
abundance: few
v_gene: TRBV5-6
j_gene: TRBJ2-1
CDR3nt: TGTGCCAGCAGCTTGGTGGGAGTCGATGAGCAGTTCTTC
CDR3aa: CASSLVGVDEQFF

d_gene: -
abundance: -
v_gene: TRBV6-5
j_gene: TRBJ1-5
CDR3nt: TGTGCCAGCAGTAACCCCGAGGTGAGCAATCAGCCCCAGCATTTT
CDR3aa: CASSNPEVSNQPQHF

d_gene: TRBD2
abundance: -
v_gene: TRBV2
j_gene: TRBJ2-3
CDR3nt: TGTGCCAGCAGGGCTAGCGGGAGGGCCGCAGATACGCAGTATTTT
CDR3aa: CASRASGRAADTQYF

d_gene: TRBD1
abundance: -
v_gene: TRBV5-4
j_gene: TRBJ1-4
CDR3nt: TGTGCCAGCAGCGAACCTCGACCGACAGGGGGGTACGTTAATGAAAAACTGTTTTTT
CDR3aa: CASSEPRPTGGYVNEKLFF

d_gene: TRBD2
abundance: -
v_gene: TRBV18
j_gene: TRBJ2-1
CDR3nt: TGTGCCAGCTCACCGTTCGCTAGCGGGAGTAATGAGCAGTTCTTC
CDR3aa: CASSPFASGSNEQFF

d_gene: TRBD2
abundance: -
v_gene: TRBV5-5
j_gene: TRBJ2-1
CDR3nt: TGTGCCAGCAGCCTCCGGACTAGTACCAATGAGCAGTTCTTC
CDR3aa: CASSLRTSTNEQFF

d_gene: -
abundance: -
v_gene: TRBV9
j_gene: TRBJ2-1
CDR3nt: TGTGCCAGCAGCGTAGGGAATCCGGAGGGTGAGCAGTTCTTC
CDR3aa: CASSVGNPEGEQFF

d_gene: -
abundance: -
v_gene: TRBV7-8
j_gene: TRBJ1-1
CDR3nt: TGTGCCAGCAGCTGGGGAGGGATAGGCACTGAAGCTTTCTTT
CDR3aa: CASSWGGIGTEAFF

d_gene: -
abundance: -
v_gene: TRBV28
j_gene: TRBJ2-3
CDR3nt: TGTGCCAGCAGTTTACCAGGGAGCACAGATACGCAGTATTTT
CDR3aa: CASSLPGSTDTQYF

d_gene: -
abundance: many
v_gene: TRBV15
j_gene: TRBJ2-1
CDR3nt: TGTGCCACCAGCAGAAAACGGGACTCCCGAGGGAGTGAGCAGTTCTTC
CDR3aa: CATSRKRDSRGSEQFF

d_gene: -
abundance: -
v_gene: TRBV7-9
j_gene: TRBJ2-7
CDR3nt: TGTGCCAGCAGCCACGGGGGTATTAGCTACGAGCAGTACTTC
CDR3aa: CASSHGGISYEQYF

d_gene: TRBD2
abundance: -
v_gene: TRBV3-1/TRBV3-2
j_gene: TRBJ2-5
CDR3nt: TGTGCCAGCAGCCCGGGGACTAGCGGGAGAGCGACACGAGGAGGGACCCAGTACTTC
CDR3aa: CASSPGTSGRATRGGTQYF

d_gene: -
abundance: -
v_gene: TRBV11-3
j_gene: TRBJ1-5
CDR3nt: TGTGCCAGCAGCTTAGATGAAGGGGTGGCCAATCAGCCCCAGCATTTT
CDR3aa: CASSLDEGVANQPQHF

d_gene: -
abundance: -
v_gene: TRBV7-2
j_gene: TRBJ2-1
CDR3nt: TGTGCCAGCAGCTTTCCGGGTCCCGCCATGGAGCAGTTCTTC
CDR3aa: CASSFPGPAMEQFF

d_gene: TRBD2
abundance: -
v_gene: TRBV28
j_gene: TRBJ2-7
CDR3nt: TGTGCCAGCAGTGGCGGGAGAGTCCCAGGCTACGAGCAGTACTTC
CDR3aa: CASSGGRVPGYEQYF

d_gene: -
abundance: -
v_gene: TRBV5-1
j_gene: TRBJ2-2
CDR3nt: TGCGCCAGCAGCTTGGCGTCGCGGGTCGGAAGAGTCCCGAACACCGGGGAGCTGTTTTTT
CDR3aa: CASSLASRVGRVPNTGELFF

d_gene: TRBD2
abundance: -
v_gene: TRBV7-2
j_gene: TRBJ2-7
CDR3nt: TGTGCCAGCAGCTTAGCATCGGCTAGCGGTACTTACGAGCAGTACTTC
CDR3aa: CASSLASASGTYEQYF

d_gene: TRBD2
abundance: -
v_gene: TRBV20-1
j_gene: TRBJ2-1
CDR3nt: TGCAGTGCTAGTTGGGTACTAGCGGATTACAATGAGCAGTTCTTC
CDR3aa: CSASWVLADYNEQFF

d_gene: TRBD1
abundance: -
v_gene: TRBV6-2/TRBV6-3
j_gene: TRBJ2-6
CDR3nt: TGTGCCAGCAGTTACTCGAGACAGGGGGGTTATAGTGGGGCCAACGTCCTGACTTTC
CDR3aa: CASSYSRQGGYSGANVLTF

d_gene: TRBD2
abundance: few
v_gene: TRBV2
j_gene: TRBJ2-1
CDR3nt: TGTGCCAGCAGTCCCGTGACTAGCGGGAGAGGTAATGAGCAGTTCTTC
CDR3aa: CASSPVTSGRGNEQFF

d_gene: -
abundance: -
v_gene: TRBV28
j_gene: TRBJ2-3
CDR3nt: TGTGCCAGCAGTTTATTCCCGCAGGGGTTTGGGGCAGATACGCAGTATTTT
CDR3aa: CASSLFPQGFGADTQYF